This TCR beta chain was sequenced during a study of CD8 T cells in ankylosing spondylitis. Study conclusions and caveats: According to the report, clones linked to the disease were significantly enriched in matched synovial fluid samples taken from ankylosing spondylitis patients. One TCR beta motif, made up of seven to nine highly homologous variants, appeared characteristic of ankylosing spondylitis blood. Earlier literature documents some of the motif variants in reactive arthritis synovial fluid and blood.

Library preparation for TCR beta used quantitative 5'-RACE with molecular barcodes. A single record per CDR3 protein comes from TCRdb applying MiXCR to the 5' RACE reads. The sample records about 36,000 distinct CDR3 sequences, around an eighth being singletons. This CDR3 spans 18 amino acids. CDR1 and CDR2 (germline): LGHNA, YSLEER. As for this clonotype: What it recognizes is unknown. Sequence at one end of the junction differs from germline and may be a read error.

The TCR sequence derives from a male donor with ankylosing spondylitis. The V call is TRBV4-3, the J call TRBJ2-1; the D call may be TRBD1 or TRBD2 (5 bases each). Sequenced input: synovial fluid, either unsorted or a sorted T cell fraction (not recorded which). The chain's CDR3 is CARSQAAAVRAGYNEQFF. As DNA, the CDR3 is TGCGCCAGGAGCCAAGCAGCGGCCGTTCGGGCAGGGTACAATGAGCAGTTCTTC.